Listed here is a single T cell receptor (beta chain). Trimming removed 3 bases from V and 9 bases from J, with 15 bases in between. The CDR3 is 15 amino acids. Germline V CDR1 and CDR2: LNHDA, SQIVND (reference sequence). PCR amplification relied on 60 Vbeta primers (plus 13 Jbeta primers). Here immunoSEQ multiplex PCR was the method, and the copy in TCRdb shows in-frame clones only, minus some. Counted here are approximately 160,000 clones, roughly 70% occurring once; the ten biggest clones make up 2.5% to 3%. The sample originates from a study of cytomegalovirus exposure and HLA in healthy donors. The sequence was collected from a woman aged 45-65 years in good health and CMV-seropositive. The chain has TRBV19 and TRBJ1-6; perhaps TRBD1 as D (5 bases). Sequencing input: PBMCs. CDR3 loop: CASSITGTIRSPLHF. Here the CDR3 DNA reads TGTGCCAGTAGTATCACCGGGACTATCCGTTCACCCCTCCACTTT.